The next 25 T cell receptor beta chains were all read from a single sample in a study of T-cell reconstitution after alpha-beta-depleted transplantation in children. For TCRbeta, the library was prepared with unique molecular identifiers. Via MiXCR, TCRdb re-called the PCR reads, giving one row per CDR3 protein. Altogether about 290,000 distinct CDR3 sequences are present, 10% being singletons, with the ten largest covering less than 9%. The sample here was PBMCs, taken before TCRalphabeta/CD19-depleted stem cell transplant. These receptors were collected from a boy under two years old with acute myeloid leukemia, due to receive a stem cell transplant.

This clonotype was detected ten times or more. This rearrangement joins TRBV5-1 to TRBJ2-7, with 12 bases aligning to TRBD1. Trimming cost V 3 bases and J 2 bases; bases outside gene matches: 9. The germline V gene encodes CDR1 SGHRS and CDR2 YFSETQ. The CDR3 sequence is 17 residues long. The CDR3 DNA follows: TGCGCCAGCAGCTCTGGGACAGGGGGCATTCCCGCCTACGAGCAGTACTTC. The encoded protein is CASSSGTGGIPAYEQYF.

This clonotype occurred many times. The chain uses TRBV27 and TRBJ2-1, with D perhaps assigned TRBD1 or TRBD2 (5 bases each). The CDR3 extends over 12 amino acids. CDR1 is MNHEY, CDR2 SMNVEV, per germline (reference sequence). Trimming shortened V by 6 bases and J by 9 bases, and 12 bases separated the two germline ends. The CDR3 sequence: CASRTSRGEQFF. The CDR3 DNA reads TGTGCCAGCAGGACCTCGAGGGGTGAGCAGTTCTTC.

This clonotype was seen ten or more times. V and J are TRBV5-1 and TRBJ1-1; the D gene is possibly TRBD1 (5 bases). The V end was cut by 4 bases, the J end by 3 bases, with 16 bases between. CDR1 is SGHRS, CDR2 YFSETQ, per germline. The CDR3 is 15 residues long. The CDR3 bases are TGCGCCAGCAGCACAAGCACAGGTCTCGACACTGAAGCTTTCTTT. This sequence encodes CASSTSTGLDTEAFF. Complete variable domain (other parts from reference TRBV5-1 and TRBJ1-1): KAGVTQTPRYLIKTRGQQVTLSCSPISGHRSVSWYQQTPGQGLQFLFEYFSETQRNKGNFPGRFSGRQFSNSRSEMNVSTLELGDSALYLCASSTSTGLDTEAFFGQGTRLTVV.

This clonotype was recorded at least ten times. V gene TRBV16 combines with J gene TRBJ2-7; tentatively, D is TRBD2 (6 bases). V was shortened by 7 bases and J by 7 bases, with 20 bases between the two germline ends. The germline V gene encodes CDR1 KGHSY and CDR2 FQNENV. The CDR3 extends over 14 amino acids. This CDR3 is CASIRDSRSGEQYF. CDR3 nucleotide sequence: TGTGCCAGCATCCGGGACTCCCGGTCGGGGGAGCAGTACTTC.

This clonotype was picked up many times. The chain combines TRBV6-5 with TRBJ1-6; 7 nucleotides match TRBD1. CDR1 and CDR2 from the germline V gene are MNHEY and SVGAGI. The CDR3 covers 14 residues. After removal of 2 bases from V and 7 bases from J, the junction contained 2 bases not matched to a gene. CDR3 sequence: CASSYDRENSPLHF. CDR3 nucleotides: TGTGCCAGCAGTTACGACAGGGAAAATTCACCCCTCCACTTT.

This clonotype came up many times. The genes are TRBV6-1 and TRBJ2-3; D is possibly TRBD2 (5 bases). Germline CDR1 is MNHNS and CDR2 is SASEGT. CDR3 size: 14 residues. The V and J ends lost 2 bases and 0 bases respectively, with 6 bases between them. CDR3 sequence: CASSELASTDTQYF. The CDR3 nucleotides are TGTGCCAGCAGTGAACTAGCTAGCACAGATACGCAGTATTTT.

The J gene is TRBJ2-1, the V gene TRBV29-1, with no clear D. Germline-derived CDR1 and CDR2 are SQVTM and ANQGSEA. CDR3 length: 10 residues. With 8 bases removed from V and 5 bases from J, the gap between germline ends came to 7 bases. CDR3 loop: CSLYNNEQFF. CDR3 DNA sequence: TGCAGCCTCTACAACAATGAGCAGTTCTTC.

The table lists this clonotype with many counts. The V and J genes are TRBV5-1 and TRBJ2-2; 8 bases map to TRBD2. There are 17 residues in the CDR3. Trimming cost V 0 bases and J 2 bases; bases outside gene matches: 6. Germline CDR1 and CDR2: SGHRS and YFSETQ. CDR3 loop: CASSLVAGGSNTGELFF. The CDR3, as DNA: TGCGCCAGCAGCTTGGTGGCGGGGGGCTCCAACACCGGGGAGCTGTTTTTT.

In this sample, this clonotype turned up a few times. This chain connects TRBV20-1 to TRBJ1-6; 7 nucleotides align to TRBD1. V lost 0 bases and J lost 5; bases outside the gene matches: 13. The CDR3 is 18 residues long. Germline CDR1 is DFQATT and CDR2 is SNEGSKA (reference sequence). In DNA form, the CDR3 reads TGCAGTGCTAGAGATAACTTGGGACAGTTTGGAAATAATTCACCCCTCCACTTT. This encodes CSARDNLGQFGNNSPLHF.

This clonotype was observed many times. The chain links TRBV20-1 to TRBJ2-2, with TRBD2 as a possible D gene (6 bases). The CDR3 is 17 residues long. Per germline, CDR1 DFQATT and CDR2 SNEGSKA (reference sequence). Deletions cut 0 bases from V and 5 bases from J, with 19 bases between. The CDR3 DNA reads as TGCAGTGCTAGAGATGGGTATCGGCTAGCGAGGACCGGGGAGCTGTTTTTT. Amino acids: CSARDGYRLARTGELFF.

This clonotype has at least ten counts. The chain recombines TRBV7-9 with TRBJ1-4; the match to TRBD1 covers 7 bases. The length of the CDR3 is 16 residues. Germline-derived CDR1 and CDR2 are SEHNR and FQNEAQ (reference sequence). V was pared by 4 bases and J by 2 bases, with 7 bases of the junction left unmatched. The CDR3 loop is CASSSPTTGTNEKLFF. The CDR3, as DNA: TGTGCCAGCAGCTCCCCGACGACAGGGACTAATGAAAAACTGTTTTTT.

Ten or more counts support this clonotype. The rearrangement uses TRBV12-3 or TRBV12-4 and TRBJ2-1; possible D gene TRBD2, 5 bases. V lost 7 bases and J lost 4, with 8 bases in between. The CDR3 spans 12 residues. This CDR3 reads CASTPGYNEQFF. The DNA of the CDR3 is TGTGCCAGCACCCCGGGGTACAATGAGCAGTTCTTC.

Ten or more counts support this clonotype. The chain couples TRBV28 to TRBJ2-7, with D possibly TRBD1 on 7 matching bases. The germline V and J ends were trimmed by 6 bases and 0 bases, with 24 bases remaining between them. Germline CDR1 reads MDHEN; CDR2 reads SYDVKM. The CDR3 spans 18 residues. CDR3 amino acids: CASSPRSRGVSSSYEQYF. As DNA, the CDR3 is TGTGCCAGCAGCCCGAGGAGCAGGGGGGTTAGTAGCTCCTACGAGCAGTACTTC.

Many counts were recorded for this clonotype. V usage is TRBV24-1 and J usage is TRBJ2-7; unclear D gene. Germline CDR1 is KGHDR and CDR2 is SFDVKD. V dropped 5 bases and J dropped 3 bases, with 10 bases sitting between them. CDR3 length: 13 residues. The CDR3 protein is CATSGEGIYEQYF. In DNA, the CDR3 is TGTGCCACCAGTGGGGAAGGGATCTACGAGCAGTACTTC.

This clonotype was counted ten times or more. The V gene is TRBV24-1, the J gene TRBJ2-7, with 8 bases lining up with TRBD1. Per germline, CDR1 KGHDR and CDR2 SFDVKD. The CDR3 spans 14 residues. After removal of 3 bases from V and 5 bases from J, the junction contained 5 bases not matched to a gene. The CDR3 reads CATSDHGQGDEQYF. CDR3 bases: TGTGCCACCAGTGATCACGGACAGGGTGACGAGCAGTACTTC.

This clonotype was seen many times. The chain uses TRBV5-1 and TRBJ1-4; TRBD1 aligns across 7 bases. J was trimmed by 5 bases and V by 0 bases; bases with no gene match: 7. This CDR3 spans 16 amino acids. CDR1 is SGHRS, CDR2 YFSETQ, per germline. In DNA form, the CDR3 reads TGCGCCAGCAGCTTGGTGGGACAGTCGGTCAATGAAAAACTGTTTTTT. Translating it yields CASSLVGQSVNEKLFF.

The table lists this clonotype with many counts. The rearrangement uses TRBV5-1 and TRBJ1-2; D not resolved. The germline V gene encodes CDR1 SGHRS and CDR2 YFSETQ. This CDR3 comprises 12 residues. The germline V and J ends were trimmed by 0 bases and 6 bases, with 6 bases remaining between them. CDR3 sequence: CASSLDYHGYTF. CDR3 DNA: TGCGCCAGCAGCTTGGACTACCATGGCTACACCTTC. The variable domain in full, completed from reference TRBV5-1 and TRBJ1-2, reads KAGVTQTPRYLIKTRGQQVTLSCSPISGHRSVSWYQQTPGQGLQFLFEYFSETQRNKGNFPGRFSGRQFSNSRSEMNVSTLELGDSALYLCASSLDYHGYTFGSGTRLTVV.

In its sample, this clonotype was seen many times. V usage is TRBV28 and J usage is TRBJ2-3, with D hard to call. With 2 bases removed from V and 14 bases from J, the gap between germline ends came to 14 bases. CDR3 length: 12 residues. Germline-derived CDR1 and CDR2 are MDHEN and SYDVKM. In DNA, the CDR3 is TGTGCCAGCAGTTTAATGGGCGGTGAAGGGTATTTT. Its translation is CASSLMGGEGYF.

This clonotype was counted at least ten times. The chain is built from TRBV7-3 and TRBJ2-2; possibly TRBD1 for D (5 bases). CDR3 size: 14 residues. The V gene lost 5 bases and the J gene lost 1 base, with 8 bases spanning the gap. Germline-derived CDR1 and CDR2 are SGHTA and FQGTGA. CDR3 DNA: TGTGCCAGCAGCACTACAGGGAACACCGGGGAGCTGTTTTTT. This encodes CASSTTGNTGELFF.

The V call is TRBV28, the J call TRBJ1-3; D is uncertain. This CDR3 has 16 residues. The germline V gene encodes CDR1 MDHEN and CDR2 SYDVKM. V shed 3 bases and J shed 0 bases, with 12 bases lying between them. CDR3 nucleotide sequence: TGTGCCAGCAGTTTCAGTCGGGGTCTCTCTGGAAACACCATATATTTT. The encoded protein is CASSFSRGLSGNTIYF.

There are many counts of this clonotype. The chain combines TRBV7-3 with TRBJ2-2; D tentatively reads TRBD1 or TRBD2 (6 bases each). Germline lookup yields CDR1 SGHTA and CDR2 FQGTGA. This CDR3 region has 17 residues. Trimming removed 1 base at V and 2 bases at J, with 14 bases between. DNA of the CDR3: TGTGCCAGCAGCTTAAATCCCGCGGGACACAACACCGGGGAGCTGTTTTTT. It specifies CASSLNPAGHNTGELFF.

This chain joins TRBV20-1 and TRBJ2-2; D is possibly TRBD1 or TRBD2 (5 bases each). Trimming left V 0 bases short and J 0 bases short, with 14 bases between. From germline, CDR1 is DFQATT and CDR2 SNEGSKA (reference sequence). This CDR3 spans 17 amino acids. The CDR3 region has the DNA TGCAGTGCTAGAGATCCCGGGGACCCCTCGAACACCGGGGAGCTGTTTTTT. Translated: CSARDPGDPSNTGELFF.

This clonotype came up many times. The chain employs TRBV12-3 or TRBV12-4 and TRBJ1-2; TRBD1 might be the D (5 bases). The CDR3 contains 14 residues. Trimming cost V 6 bases and J 7 bases, with 18 bases left between them. The CDR3 loop is CASRLGPQGSGYTF. As DNA, the CDR3 is TGTGCCAGCAGACTAGGCCCCCAGGGATCTGGCTACACCTTC.

In this sample, this clonotype turned up many times. The chain links TRBV5-1 to TRBJ2-3; 8 nucleotides match TRBD1. Germline V lookup: CDR1 SGHRS, CDR2 YFSETQ. The CDR3 runs to 14 residues. V shed 5 bases and J 5 bases; nucleotides not matched to a gene: 7. Here the CDR3 reads CASRSGQAQDTQYF. As DNA, the CDR3 is TGCGCCAGCAGGTCGGGACAGGCGCAAGATACGCAGTATTTT. Together with reference TRBV5-1 and TRBJ2-3, the CDR3 gives the full variable domain: KAGVTQTPRYLIKTRGQQVTLSCSPISGHRSVSWYQQTPGQGLQFLFEYFSETQRNKGNFPGRFSGRQFSNSRSEMNVSTLELGDSALYLCASRSGQAQDTQYFGPGTRLTVL.

This clonotype showed up many times. The chain recombines TRBV7-6 with TRBJ2-1; D might be TRBD2 (6 bases). Germline V lookup: CDR1 SGHVS, CDR2 FNYEAQ. The CDR3 runs to 16 residues. Between the trimmed V and J ends, which lost 8 bases and 0 bases, there was a span of 17 bases. CDR3 coding DNA: TGTGCCAGCGGTAAAGAGGCGGGGAGCTCCTACAATGAGCAGTTCTTC. This encodes CASGKEAGSSYNEQFF.